Only a few counts were recorded for the clone carrying this TCR beta chain. The record originates from a study of T cells in Graves' hyperthyroidism and ophthalmopathy. Germline values: CDR1 MDHEN, CDR2 SYDVKM. V gave up 4 bases and J gave up 3 bases, with 19 bases separating them. The CDR3 contains 16 residues. RNA transcripts yielded amplified TCR beta CDR3 regions. The primer set for the first-round RT-PCR of the TCR CDR3 was HTBI. TCRdb re-analysed the multiplex PCR reads in MiXCR, keeping a single row per CDR3 protein. The profile shows 700,000 or so distinct CDR3 sequences, roughly 15% of them singletons.

The specimen was blood. This clonotype was obtained from a man aged 18 to 30 with Graves' hyperthyroidism. The rearrangement links TRBV28 to TRBJ2-7; the D is unclear. The CDR3 DNA sequence: TGTGCCAGCAGTTACGGGCCTTTTGACCGTGTCTACGAGCAGTACTTC. As protein: CASSYGPFDRVYEQYF.